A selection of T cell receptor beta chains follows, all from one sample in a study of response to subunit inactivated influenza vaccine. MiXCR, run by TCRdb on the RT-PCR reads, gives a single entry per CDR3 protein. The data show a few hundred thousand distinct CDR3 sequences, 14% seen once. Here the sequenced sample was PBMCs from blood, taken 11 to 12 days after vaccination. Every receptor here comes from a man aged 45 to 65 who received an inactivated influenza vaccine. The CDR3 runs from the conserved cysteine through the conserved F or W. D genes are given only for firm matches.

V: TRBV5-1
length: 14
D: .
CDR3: CASNYGGTNEKLFF

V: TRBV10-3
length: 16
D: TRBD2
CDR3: CAISAGTSGRAVEQFF

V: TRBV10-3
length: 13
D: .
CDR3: CAISDLVGTEAFF

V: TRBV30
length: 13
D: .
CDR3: CAWSTVMNTEAFF

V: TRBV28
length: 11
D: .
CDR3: CASSLRDGAFF

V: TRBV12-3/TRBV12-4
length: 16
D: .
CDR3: CASRSLTGHGTDTQYF

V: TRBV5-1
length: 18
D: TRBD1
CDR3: CASSSHLGGAYAKNIQYF

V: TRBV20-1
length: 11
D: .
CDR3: CSAIDSRRQYF

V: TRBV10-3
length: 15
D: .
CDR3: CAIRTPSNSYNEQFF

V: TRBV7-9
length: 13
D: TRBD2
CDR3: CASSSGTSGTGVF

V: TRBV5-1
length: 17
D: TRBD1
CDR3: CASTPVGTGTFGAEAFF

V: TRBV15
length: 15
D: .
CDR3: CATSRDRGWEETQYF

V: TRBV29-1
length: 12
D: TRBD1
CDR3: CSVYETGGEQYF